This is a list of T cell receptor beta chains from one sample in a study of cytomegalovirus exposure and HLA in healthy donors. The table came from immunoSEQ multiplex PCR; TCRdb's copy has only in-frame clones and leaves some out. This table holds under 150,000 clones, roughly three quarters found once. Sequences were obtained from PBMCs. The origin of the receptors is a woman aged 40 to 50 in good health and CMV-seronegative. Each CDR3 is given with its conserved first and last residue. D genes are given only for firm matches. Rows give clone size only sometimes, using once, few, many, or a class for an expanded clone.

V gene	J gene	D gene	clone size	CDR3 DNA	CDR3 protein
TRBV7-9	TRBJ2-2	TRBD1	-	TGTTCCAGCAGCTTAATGACAGGGGGCGAGGACGGGGAGCTGTTTTTT	CSSSLMTGGEDGELFF
TRBV6-1	TRBJ2-3	-	-	TGTGCCAGCAGTGAACTCGGGACAGATACGCAGTATTTT	CASSELGTDTQYF
TRBV7-3	TRBJ1-1	TRBD1	-	TGTGCCAGCAGCTCAGGACAGGGGATGCCTCGGACTGAAGCTTTCTTT	CASSSGQGMPRTEAFF
TRBV30	TRBJ2-7	TRBD2	once	TGTGCCTGGAGTGTATGGACTAGCGGGAACGGCGAGCAGTACTTC	CAWSVWTSGNGEQYF
TRBV6-5	TRBJ1-1	-	-	TGTGCCAGCAGTTCGGGGAACAGGGTCACTGAAGCTTTCTTT	CASSSGNRVTEAFF
TRBV6-5	TRBJ1-2	TRBD1	few	TGTGCCAGCAGTTACGGGACAGGGGAATGGTATGGCTACACCTTC	CASSYGTGEWYGYTF
TRBV19	TRBJ1-1	TRBD1	-	TGTGCCAGTTTACTTCGACAGGGCCCCATGAACACTGAAGCTTTCTTT	CASLLRQGPMNTEAFF
TRBV5-1	TRBJ2-7	TRBD1	-	TGCGCCAGCAGCTTTAGGACAGGTCGCGAGCAGTACTTC	CASSFRTGREQYF
TRBV5-1	TRBJ1-1	TRBD1	few	TGCGCCAGCAGCCGGGACAGACCTAACACTGAAGCTTTCTTT	CASSRDRPNTEAFF
TRBV7-2	TRBJ2-7	-	-	TGTGCCAGCAGCGTGGAACATCACAGGGCACGCTACGAGCAGTACTTC	CASSVEHHRARYEQYF
TRBV15	TRBJ1-1	-	-	TGTGCCACCAGCAGAGATCAGGGCGTACCTGAAGCTTTCTTT	CATSRDQGVPEAFF
TRBV29-1	TRBJ2-7	TRBD2	-	TGCAGCGTTGAAGGACTAGCGGGAGGGCCTTCCTACGAGCAGTACTTC	CSVEGLAGGPSYEQYF
TRBV7-9	TRBJ1-5	TRBD1	-	TGTGCCAGCAGCAAAGAGACAGGGGACTGGCAGCCCCAGCATTTT	CASSKETGDWQPQHF
TRBV7-3	TRBJ2-3	TRBD2	-	TGTGCCAGCAGCTTAAAGCGGGGGGCTGTCACAGATACGCAGTATTTT	CASSLKRGAVTDTQYF
TRBV19	TRBJ2-2	TRBD2	-	TGTGCCAGTAGTATAAGACTAGCGGGGGGTGGCACCGGGGAGCTGTTTTTT	CASSIRLAGGGTGELFF
TRBV18	TRBJ2-2	-	-	TGTGCCAGCTCACCACCCGGGGGCACCGGGGAGCTGTTTTTT	CASSPPGGTGELFF
TRBV7-9	TRBJ2-7	TRBD1	-	TGTGCCAGCAGCCCCCGGGACAGCTCATATTACGAGCAGTACTTC	CASSPRDSSYYEQYF
TRBV1	TRBJ2-1	-	-	TGCACCAGCAGCCAAGATCTGACTAGCCCCTACAATGAGCAGTTCTTC	CTSSQDLTSPYNEQFF
TRBV7-9	TRBJ2-7	-	once	TGTGCCAGCAGCCGCCAGTCCATTTTCTCCTACGAGCAGTACTTC	CASSRQSIFSYEQYF
TRBV29-1	TRBJ1-1	-	-	TGCAGCGTCCGCCCTCCTTTCCGGGGTCGGGACACTGAAGCTTTCTTT	CSVRPPFRGRDTEAFF
TRBV1	TRBJ2-2	-	-	TGCACCAGCAGCCAAGATCGAGAGGGCCCCACCGGGGAGCTGTTTTTT	CTSSQDREGPTGELFF
TRBV11-2	TRBJ2-3	TRBD2	-	TGTGCCAGCAGCTTGCGGGCGGGAGTCACAGATACGCAGTATTTT	CASSLRAGVTDTQYF
TRBV28	TRBJ1-2	-	-	TGTGCCAGCAGTGATGACAGCCCCTCCTATGGCTACACCTTC	CASSDDSPSYGYTF
TRBV4-2	TRBJ2-2	TRBD1	-	TGTGCCAGCAGCCAAGAAACAGGGGCAGACACCGGGGAGCTGTTTTTT	CASSQETGADTGELFF
TRBV7-8	TRBJ2-1	TRBD2	-	TGTGCCAGCAGCTTAAAATTAGCGGGTGAGGGCTACAATGAGCAGTTCTTC	CASSLKLAGEGYNEQFF
TRBV10-3	TRBJ2-3	TRBD2	few	TGTGCCATCAGGGGGGGACTAGCGGGCGGAGATACGCAGTATTTT	CAIRGGLAGGDTQYF
TRBV5-1	TRBJ1-3	TRBD1	-	TGCGCCAGCAGACACGACAGGGGTGGAAACACCATATATTTT	CASRHDRGGNTIYF
TRBV7-9	TRBJ1-6	-	-	TGTGCCAGCAGCTTAGGGTCTTCTACCTATAATTCACCCCTCCACTTT	CASSLGSSTYNSPLHF
TRBV9	TRBJ2-3	TRBD2	few	TGTGCCAGCAACAGCGGGACCACAGATACGCAGTATTTT	CASNSGTTDTQYF
TRBV10-3	TRBJ2-3	TRBD2	-	TGTGCCATCAGTGACACAACTAGCGGGAGTGCAGATACGCAGTATTTT	CAISDTTSGSADTQYF